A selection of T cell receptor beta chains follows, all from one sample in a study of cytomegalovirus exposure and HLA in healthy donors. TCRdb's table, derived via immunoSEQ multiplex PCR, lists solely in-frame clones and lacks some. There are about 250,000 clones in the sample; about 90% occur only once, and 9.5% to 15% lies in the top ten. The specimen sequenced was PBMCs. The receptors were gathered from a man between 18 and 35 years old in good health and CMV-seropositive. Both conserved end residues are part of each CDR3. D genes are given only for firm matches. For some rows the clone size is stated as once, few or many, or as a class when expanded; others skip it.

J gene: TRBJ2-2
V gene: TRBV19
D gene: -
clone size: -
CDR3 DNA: TGTGCCAGTAGTACCCCCTACGACAGGCCCCCCGGGGAGCTGTTTTTT
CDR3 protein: CASSTPYDRPPGELFF

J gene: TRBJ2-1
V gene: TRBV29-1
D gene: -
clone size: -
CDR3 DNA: TGCAGCGTTGAAGACACAGGGAGCTCCTACAATGAGCAGTTCTTC
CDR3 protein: CSVEDTGSSYNEQFF

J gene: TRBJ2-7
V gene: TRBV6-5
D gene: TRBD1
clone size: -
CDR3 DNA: TGTGCCAGCAGTTACCGGGGACAGACCTACGAGCAGTACTTC
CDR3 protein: CASSYRGQTYEQYF

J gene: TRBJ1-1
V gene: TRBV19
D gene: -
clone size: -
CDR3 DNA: TGTGCCAGTAGTATAGCCTGGGGCACTGAAGCTTTCTTT
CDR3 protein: CASSIAWGTEAFF

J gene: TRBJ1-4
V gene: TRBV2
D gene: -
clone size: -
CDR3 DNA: TGTGCCAGCAGTGAAGCCGCAGGGAGGGATGAAAAACTGTTTTTT
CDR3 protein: CASSEAAGRDEKLFF

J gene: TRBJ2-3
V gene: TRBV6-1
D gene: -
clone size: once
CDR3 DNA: TGTGCCAGCAGTGAATGGGTGACCGGCACAGATACGCAGTATTTT
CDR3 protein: CASSEWVTGTDTQYF

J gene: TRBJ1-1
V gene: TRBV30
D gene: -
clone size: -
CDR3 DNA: TGTGCCTGGAGTGTGGGGGGGCCGAACACTGAAGCTTTCTTT
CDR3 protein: CAWSVGGPNTEAFF

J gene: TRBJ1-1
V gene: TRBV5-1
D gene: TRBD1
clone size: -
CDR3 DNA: TGCGCCAGCAGCTTGGCCGGGACAGGTGACACTGAAGCTTTCTTT
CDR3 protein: CASSLAGTGDTEAFF

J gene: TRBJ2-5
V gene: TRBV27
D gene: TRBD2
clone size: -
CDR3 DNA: TGTGCCAGCAGTTTACTCGGCCGGGGGGGGCTCCAAGAGACCCAGTACTTC
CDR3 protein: CASSLLGRGGLQETQYF

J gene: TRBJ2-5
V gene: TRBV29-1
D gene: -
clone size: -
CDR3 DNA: TGCAGCGTGCTCCTCTCCATCCAAGAGACCCAGTACTTC
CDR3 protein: CSVLLSIQETQYF

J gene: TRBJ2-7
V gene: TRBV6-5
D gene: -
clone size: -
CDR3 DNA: TGTGCCAGCAGTTTCAGGGGAGAGCAGTACTTC
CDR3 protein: CASSFRGEQYF

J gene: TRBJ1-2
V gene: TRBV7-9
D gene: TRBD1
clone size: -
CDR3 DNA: TGTGCCAGCAGCCCCCCGACAGGGCACTATGGCTACACCTTC
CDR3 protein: CASSPPTGHYGYTF

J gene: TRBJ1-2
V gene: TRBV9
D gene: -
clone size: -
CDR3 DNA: TGTGCCAGCAGCGTAGCCATAGACGGGTCCTATGGCTACACCTTC
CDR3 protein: CASSVAIDGSYGYTF

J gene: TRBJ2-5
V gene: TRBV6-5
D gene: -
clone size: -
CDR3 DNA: TGTGCCAGCAGTGAGCTGGACTATCAAGAGACCCAGTACTTC
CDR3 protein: CASSELDYQETQYF

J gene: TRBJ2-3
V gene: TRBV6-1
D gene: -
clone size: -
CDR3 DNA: TGTGCCAGCAGCTACCGGACACAGAGCACAGATACGCAGTATTTT
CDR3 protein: CASSYRTQSTDTQYF

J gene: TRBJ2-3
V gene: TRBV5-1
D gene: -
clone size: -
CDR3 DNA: TGCGCCAGCAGCTTGAGAGGGAGCACGGCAGATACGCAGTATTTT
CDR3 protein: CASSLRGSTADTQYF

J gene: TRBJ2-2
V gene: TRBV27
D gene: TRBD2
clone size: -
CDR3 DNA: TGTGCCAGCAGGTCGGGAGGGCCGGGTATCGGGGAGCTGTTTTTT
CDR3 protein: CASRSGGPGIGELFF

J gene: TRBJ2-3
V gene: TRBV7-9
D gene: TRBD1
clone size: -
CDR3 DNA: TGTGCCAGTGGACAGGGCACAGATACGCAGTATTTT
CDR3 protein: CASGQGTDTQYF

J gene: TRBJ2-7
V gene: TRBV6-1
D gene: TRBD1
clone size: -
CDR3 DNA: TGTGCCAGCATTGTGGACAGGGGGCGAAACGAGCAGTACTTC
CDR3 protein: CASIVDRGRNEQYF

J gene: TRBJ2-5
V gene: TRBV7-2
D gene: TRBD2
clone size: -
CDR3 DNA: TGTGCCAGCAGCTTAGTGTTAGCGGGAGGGCCGGGAGTGGAGACCCAGTACTTC
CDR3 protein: CASSLVLAGGPGVETQYF

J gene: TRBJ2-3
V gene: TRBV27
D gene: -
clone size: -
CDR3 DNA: TGTGCCAGCAGTTCCGGAAGTAGCACAGATACGCAGTATTTT
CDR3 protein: CASSSGSSTDTQYF

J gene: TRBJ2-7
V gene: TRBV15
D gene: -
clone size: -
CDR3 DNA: TGTGCCACCAGCAGGGCGGGACTCTACGAGCAGTACTTC
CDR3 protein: CATSRAGLYEQYF

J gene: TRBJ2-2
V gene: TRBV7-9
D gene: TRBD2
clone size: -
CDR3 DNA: TGTGCCAGCAGACCGGGACTAGCGAACACCGGGGAGCTGTTTTTT
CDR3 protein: CASRPGLANTGELFF

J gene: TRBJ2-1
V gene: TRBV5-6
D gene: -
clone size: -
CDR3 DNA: TGTGCCAGCAGCTTCGGGACTGTCAATGAGCAGTTCTTC
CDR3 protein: CASSFGTVNEQFF

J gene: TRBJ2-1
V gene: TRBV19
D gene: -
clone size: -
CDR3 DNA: TGTGCCAGTAGTAAAGGACCTGACCCGTCCTACAATGAGCAGTTCTTC
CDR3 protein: CASSKGPDPSYNEQFF

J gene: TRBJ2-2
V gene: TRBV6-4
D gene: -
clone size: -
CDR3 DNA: TGTGCCAGCCGACAGGAACTGAACACCGGGGAGCTGTTTTTT
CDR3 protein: CASRQELNTGELFF

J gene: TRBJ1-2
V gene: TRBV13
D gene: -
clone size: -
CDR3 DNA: TGTGCCAGCAGCTTAGGCACAGGCTATGGCTACACCTTC
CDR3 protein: CASSLGTGYGYTF

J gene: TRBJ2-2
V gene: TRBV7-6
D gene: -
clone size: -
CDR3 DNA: TGTGCCAGCAGATCTCCCGGCGGGGAGCTGTTTTTT
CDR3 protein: CASRSPGGELFF

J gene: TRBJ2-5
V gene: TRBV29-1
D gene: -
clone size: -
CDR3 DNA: TGCAGCGTTGGGGAAGGGCTGAGGCACGGGACCCAGTACTTC
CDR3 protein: CSVGEGLRHGTQYF

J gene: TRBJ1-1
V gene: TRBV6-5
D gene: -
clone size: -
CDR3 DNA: TGTGCCAGCAGCCCCCGGGGGGCGGACACTGAAGCTTTCTTT
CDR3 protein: CASSPRGADTEAFF

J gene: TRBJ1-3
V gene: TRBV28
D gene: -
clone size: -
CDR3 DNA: TGTGCCAGCCGGTGGACGGGGTATTCTGGAAACACCATATATTTT
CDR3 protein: CASRWTGYSGNTIYF

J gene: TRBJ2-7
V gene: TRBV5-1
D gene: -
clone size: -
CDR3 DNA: TGCGCCAGCAGCTTGGGTTTCAGCAACTACGAGCAGTACTTC
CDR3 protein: CASSLGFSNYEQYF